The rows below give T cell receptor beta chains drawn from one sample of a study of T-cell reconstitution after alpha-beta-depleted transplantation in children. MiXCR was run by TCRdb on the PCR reads, yielding one entry per CDR3 protein. The sample holds approximately 980,000 distinct CDR3 sequences; about 29% are singletons and the top ten take 25% to 35%. This sample comprised PBMCs, mostly from graft donor cells, obtained 360 days after TCRalphabeta/CD19-depleted stem cell transplant. These TCRs come from a boy younger than two who had a stem cell transplant for SCID, so the T cells may come from the graft donor. Each CDR3 is given with its conserved first and last residue. Clone size appears in some rows only: once, few, many, or a class for an expanded clone.

v_call	clone_size	j_call	cdr3_aa
TRBV24-1	few	TRBJ2-1	CATSDPGLAGSAYNEQFF
TRBV29-1	NA	TRBJ2-3	CSVEIGLAGLTDTQYF
TRBV14	NA	TRBJ2-5	CASSHSGYQETQYF
TRBV6-4	once	TRBJ1-4	CASSVTATNEKLFF
TRBV20-1	NA	TRBJ2-7	CSARGVGLSYEQYF
TRBV20-1	few	TRBJ1-1	CSANGDLEAFF
TRBV5-1	NA	TRBJ2-4	CASSLSTGVIAKNIQYF
TRBV9	NA	TRBJ2-7	CASSVEPRTGTYEQYF
TRBV9	NA	TRBJ2-7	CASSGQGVGVEQYF
TRBV6-2/TRBV6-3	NA	TRBJ1-2	CASSYSGSHGYTF
TRBV4-3	NA	TRBJ2-3	CASSPDGFGDTQYF
TRBV27	NA	TRBJ1-5	CASSLSRVRGSNQPQHF
TRBV29-1	few	TRBJ2-5	CSVEDLRLAGRQETQYF
TRBV12-3/TRBV12-4	NA	TRBJ2-2	CASSFFPGELFF
TRBV3-1	NA	TRBJ1-1	CASSQRGTFLNTEAFF
TRBV20-1	many	TRBJ2-2	CSAKRLAADTGELFF
TRBV3-1	NA	TRBJ2-3	CASSPHGISTDTQYF
TRBV7-9	NA	TRBJ1-1	CASSWEGRVAFF
TRBV5-5	once	TRBJ2-3	CASSLPPQGAPTDTQYF
TRBV20-1	NA	TRBJ1-2	CSARDRVPYGYTF
TRBV30	few	TRBJ1-5	CAWSDRGQGYQPQHF
TRBV29-1	once	TRBJ2-5	CSVRRDSFRTQYF
TRBV15	few	TRBJ2-2	CATPGTGTGELFF
TRBV5-1	many	TRBJ1-4	CASSFYLGQIDEKLFF
TRBV29-1	NA	TRBJ1-1	CSARWQGIRNTEAFF
TRBV7-8	NA	TRBJ2-1	CASSYMNRLAGINEQFF
TRBV12-3/TRBV12-4	few	TRBJ1-2	CASSLVAGVAYGYTF
TRBV3-1	NA	TRBJ2-5	CAIWSLSETQYF
TRBV10-1	few	TRBJ2-3	CASSDSGADTQYF
TRBV11-2	few	TRBJ2-3	CASSLVWPSADTQYF
TRBV7-7	NA	TRBJ2-7	CASSLGKQGKSYEQYF
TRBV2	NA	TRBJ2-1	CASSAPWVRSYNEQFF
TRBV15	NA	TRBJ2-3	CATSKGQITDTQYF
TRBV6-2/TRBV6-3	few	TRBJ2-1	CASSRGGLAGVSSYNEQFF
TRBV29-1	few	TRBJ1-4	CSVGATPREKLFF
TRBV19	NA	TRBJ1-2	CASSIGRFYGYTF
TRBV28	NA	TRBJ2-2	CASRLRQGGTGELFF
TRBV5-1	NA	TRBJ1-6	CASSYRGDNSPLHF
TRBV7-6	NA	TRBJ2-5	CASSYIGTVQETQYF
TRBV5-5	NA	TRBJ2-1	CASSLRLISGYNEQFF
TRBV6-5	NA	TRBJ2-7	CASSYSSLAGGSSYEQYF
TRBV10-3	NA	TRBJ2-3	CAISRRADTQYF
TRBV19	NA	TRBJ2-3	CASSSRGGKTDTQYF
TRBV24-1	few	TRBJ2-3	CATSDSGTGDLDTQYF
TRBV7-3	NA	TRBJ2-3	CASSLFFGRSIDTQYF
TRBV20-1	few	TRBJ2-7	CSARDGTSYEQYF
TRBV20-1	few	TRBJ1-5	CSASQGLGYSNQPQHF
TRBV7-8	few	TRBJ2-5	CASSGESAGRKETQYF
TRBV15	NA	TRBJ2-1	CATSRDPPGLAGSDNEQFF
TRBV12-3/TRBV12-4	few	TRBJ2-1	CASSPAGGPHNEQFF
TRBV5-5	NA	TRBJ2-3	CASSRRGGWGDTQYF
TRBV5-1	NA	TRBJ2-3	CASTTGTDTQYF
TRBV19	NA	TRBJ2-5	CATSGSIIQETQYF